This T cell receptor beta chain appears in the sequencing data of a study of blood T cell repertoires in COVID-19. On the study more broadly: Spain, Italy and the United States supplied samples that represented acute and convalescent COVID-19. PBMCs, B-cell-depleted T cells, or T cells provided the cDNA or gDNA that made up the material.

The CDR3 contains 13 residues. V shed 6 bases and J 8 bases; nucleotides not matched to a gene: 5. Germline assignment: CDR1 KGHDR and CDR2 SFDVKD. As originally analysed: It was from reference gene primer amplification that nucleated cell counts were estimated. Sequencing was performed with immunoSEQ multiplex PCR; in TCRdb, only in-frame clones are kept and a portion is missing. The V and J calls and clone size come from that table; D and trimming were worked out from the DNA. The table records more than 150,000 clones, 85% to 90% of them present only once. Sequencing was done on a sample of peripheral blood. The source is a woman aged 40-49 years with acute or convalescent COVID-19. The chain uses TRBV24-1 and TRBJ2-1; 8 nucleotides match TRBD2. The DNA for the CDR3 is TGTGCCACCAGTCGCCGGGGGGGGGATGAGCAGTTCTTC. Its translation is CATSRRGGDEQFF.